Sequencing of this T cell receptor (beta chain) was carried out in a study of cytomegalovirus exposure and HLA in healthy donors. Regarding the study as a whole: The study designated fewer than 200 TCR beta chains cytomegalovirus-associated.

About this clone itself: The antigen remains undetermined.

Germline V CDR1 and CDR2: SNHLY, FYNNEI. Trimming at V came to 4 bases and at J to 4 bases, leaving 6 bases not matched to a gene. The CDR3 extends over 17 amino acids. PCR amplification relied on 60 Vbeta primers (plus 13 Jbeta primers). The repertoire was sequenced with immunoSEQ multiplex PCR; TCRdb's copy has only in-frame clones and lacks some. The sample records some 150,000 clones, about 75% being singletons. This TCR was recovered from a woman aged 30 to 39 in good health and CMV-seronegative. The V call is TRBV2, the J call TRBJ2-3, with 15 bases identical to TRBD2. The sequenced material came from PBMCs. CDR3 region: CASSVQGLAGGPDTQYF. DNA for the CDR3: TGTGCCAGCAGTGTCCAGGGACTAGCGGGGGGACCAGATACGCAGTATTTT. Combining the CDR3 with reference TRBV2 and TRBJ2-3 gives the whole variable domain EPEVTQTPSHQVTQMGQEVILRCVPISNHLYFYWYRQILGQKVEFLVSFYNNEISEKSEIFDDQFSVERPDGSNFTLKIRSTKLEDSAMYFCASSVQGLAGGPDTQYFGPGTRLTVL.